This T cell receptor (beta chain) originates from a study of T cell responses to AZD1222 COVID-19 vaccine. As concerns this clone: No antigen is known for it.

Study-wide points: It was only after the peak T cell response that any repertoires were sampled. Most donors were white British and more were female, and clonal diversity was possibly underestimated. Close to half of spike-specific TCRs reportedly recognize unmutated variant regions. A rise in Spike-specific TCR breadth and depth followed two AZD1222 doses.

Produced via immunoSEQ multiplex PCR; TCRdb's table is partial and in-frame only. The sample gives about 70,000 clones, 88% of which show up once; 4% to 5.5% is in the top ten. This CDR3 has 15 amino acids. Germline CDR1 reads LGHDT; CDR2 reads YNNKEL (reference sequence). The J segment lost 5 bases and the V segment lost 5 bases, leaving 10 bases of the junction unmatched. The TCR was taken from an adult in good health. This sample comprised peripheral blood, obtained on day 0 of MenACWY control vaccination. The J gene is TRBJ2-5, the V gene TRBV3-1 (or the pseudogene TRBV3-2); 8 nucleotides match TRBD1. Written as DNA, the CDR3 is TGTGCCAGCAGCGTCGTCAGGGGGCATCGTGAGACCCAGTACTTC. Residues: CASSVVRGHRETQYF.